One sample yielded the 2 T cell receptor beta chains listed below, sequenced in a study of blood T cell repertoires in COVID-19 (dated by TCRdb to about 2020). Libraries came from the immunoSEQ multiplex PCR assay. The table comes from immuneACCESS by way of TCRdb, which keeps in-frame sequences with V and J called. Part of the clones is missing from these tables; in studies checked, under half for an unresolved V gene and the rest for unknown reasons. The sample has a few hundred thousand clones on record, around 87% of them singletons. Of the sample, roughly 2% is held by the ten largest clones. Material for sequencing was peripheral blood. The source of these receptors is a woman aged 45-59 years who had recovered from COVID-19.

The chain has TRBV10-3 and TRBJ1-1; a possible D gene is TRBD1 (5 bases). Per germline, CDR1 ENHRY and CDR2 SYGVKD. Trimming took 0 bases from V and 9 from J, leaving 32 bases between them. The CDR3 extends over 20 amino acids. This CDR3 is CAISESGEQRGVLVRAQAFF. CDR3 DNA: TGTGCCATCAGTGAGTCTGGGGAACAGCGGGGCGTTTTGGTACGGGCCCAAGCTTTCTTT.

The rearrangement joins TRBV18 to TRBJ1-5; weak D call: TRBD1 (6 bases). CDR1 is KGHSH, CDR2 LQKENI, per germline. The length of the CDR3 is 14 residues. V lost 4 bases, J lost 4 bases, and 11 bases lay in between. Written as DNA, the CDR3 is TGTGCCAGCTCACTACAGGGACTAAATCAGCCCCAGCATTTT. Translation gives CASSLQGLNQPQHF.